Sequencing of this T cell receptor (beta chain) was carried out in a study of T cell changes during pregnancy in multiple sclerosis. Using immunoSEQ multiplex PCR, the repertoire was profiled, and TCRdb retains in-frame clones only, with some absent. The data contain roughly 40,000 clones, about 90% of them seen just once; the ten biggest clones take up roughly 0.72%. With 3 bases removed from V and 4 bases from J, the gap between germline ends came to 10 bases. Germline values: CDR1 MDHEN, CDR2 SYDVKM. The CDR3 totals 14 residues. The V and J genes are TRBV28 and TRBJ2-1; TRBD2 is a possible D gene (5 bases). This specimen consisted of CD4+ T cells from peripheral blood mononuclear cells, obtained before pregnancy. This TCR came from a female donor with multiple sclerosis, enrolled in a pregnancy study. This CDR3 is CASSFAGIYNEQFF. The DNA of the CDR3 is TGTGCCAGCAGTTTCGCCGGGATTTACAATGAGCAGTTCTTC. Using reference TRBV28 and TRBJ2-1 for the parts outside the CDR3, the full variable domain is DVKVTQSSRYLVKRTGEKVFLECVQDMDHENMFWYRQDPGLGLRLIYFSYDVKMKEKGDIPEGYSVSREKKERFSLILESASTNQTSMYLCASSFAGIYNEQFFGPGTRLTVL.